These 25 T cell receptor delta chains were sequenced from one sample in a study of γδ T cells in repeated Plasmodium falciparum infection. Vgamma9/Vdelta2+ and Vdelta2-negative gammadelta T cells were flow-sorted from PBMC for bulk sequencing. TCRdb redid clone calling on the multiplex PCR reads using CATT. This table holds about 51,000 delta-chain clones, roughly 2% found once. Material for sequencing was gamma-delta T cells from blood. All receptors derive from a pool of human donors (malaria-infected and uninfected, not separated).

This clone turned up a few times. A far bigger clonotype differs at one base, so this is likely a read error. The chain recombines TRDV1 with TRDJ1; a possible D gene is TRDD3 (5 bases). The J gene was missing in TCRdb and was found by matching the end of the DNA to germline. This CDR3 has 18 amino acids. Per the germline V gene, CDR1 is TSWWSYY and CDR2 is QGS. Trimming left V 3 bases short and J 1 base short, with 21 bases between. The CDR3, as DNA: TGTGCTCTTGGGGAGCCCCTTTTCCCTGGGAGACTCACCGATAAACTCATCTTT. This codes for CALGEPLFPGRLTDKLIF.

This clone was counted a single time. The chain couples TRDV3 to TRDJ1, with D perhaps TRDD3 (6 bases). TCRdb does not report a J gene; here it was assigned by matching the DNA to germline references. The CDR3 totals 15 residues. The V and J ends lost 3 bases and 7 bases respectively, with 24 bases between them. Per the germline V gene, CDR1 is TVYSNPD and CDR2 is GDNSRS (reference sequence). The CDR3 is CAFPSGGRGAIKLIF. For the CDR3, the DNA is TGTGCCTTCCCCTCGGGGGGGAGAGGGGCTATTAAACTCATCTTT.

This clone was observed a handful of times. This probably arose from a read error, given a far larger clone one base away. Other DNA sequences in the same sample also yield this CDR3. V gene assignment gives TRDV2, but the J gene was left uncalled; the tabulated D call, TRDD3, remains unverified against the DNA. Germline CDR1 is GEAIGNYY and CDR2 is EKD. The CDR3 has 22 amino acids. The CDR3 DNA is TGTGCCTGTGACACCGTCTTAACTGGGGGATACGCTAAGAAAAAGCATAGCGATAAACTCATATTT. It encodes CACDTVLTGGYAKKKHSDKLIF.

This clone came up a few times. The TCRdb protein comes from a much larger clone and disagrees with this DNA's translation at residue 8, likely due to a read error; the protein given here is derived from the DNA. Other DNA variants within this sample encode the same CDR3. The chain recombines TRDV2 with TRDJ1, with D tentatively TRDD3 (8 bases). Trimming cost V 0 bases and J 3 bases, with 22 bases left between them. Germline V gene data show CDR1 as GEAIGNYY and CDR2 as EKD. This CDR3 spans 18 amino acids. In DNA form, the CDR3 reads TGTGCCTGTGACACCGGTTCCTTCCTGGGGGAGCACCCCGATAAACTCATCTTT. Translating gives CACDTGSFLGEHPDKLIF.

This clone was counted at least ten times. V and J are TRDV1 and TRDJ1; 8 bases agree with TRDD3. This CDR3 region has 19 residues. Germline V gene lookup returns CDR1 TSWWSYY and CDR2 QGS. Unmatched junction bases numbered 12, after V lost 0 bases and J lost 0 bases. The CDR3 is CALGELDLWYWGYTDKLIF. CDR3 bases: TGTGCTCTTGGGGAACTTGACCTATGGTACTGGGGGTACACCGATAAACTCATCTTT.

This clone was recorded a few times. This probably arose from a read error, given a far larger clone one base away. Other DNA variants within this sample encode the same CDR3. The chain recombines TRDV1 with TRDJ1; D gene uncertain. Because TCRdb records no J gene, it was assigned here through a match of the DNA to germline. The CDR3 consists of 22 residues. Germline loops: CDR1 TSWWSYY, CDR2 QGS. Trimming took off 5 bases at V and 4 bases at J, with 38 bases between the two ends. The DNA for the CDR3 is TGTGCTCTTGGGTTTATTTATTACTCCATCGGATCTTGGGCGGGTAATGGCGATAAACTCATCTTT. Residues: CALGFIYYSIGSWAGNGDKLIF.

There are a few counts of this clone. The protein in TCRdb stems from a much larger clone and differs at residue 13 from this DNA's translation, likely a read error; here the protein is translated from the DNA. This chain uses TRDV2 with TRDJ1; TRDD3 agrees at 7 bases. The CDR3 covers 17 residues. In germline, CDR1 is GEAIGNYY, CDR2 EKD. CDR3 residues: CACDTVGEAPRTAKLIF. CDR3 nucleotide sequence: TGTGCCTGTGACACCGTGGGGGAGGCCCCGAGAACCGCTAAACTCATCTTT.

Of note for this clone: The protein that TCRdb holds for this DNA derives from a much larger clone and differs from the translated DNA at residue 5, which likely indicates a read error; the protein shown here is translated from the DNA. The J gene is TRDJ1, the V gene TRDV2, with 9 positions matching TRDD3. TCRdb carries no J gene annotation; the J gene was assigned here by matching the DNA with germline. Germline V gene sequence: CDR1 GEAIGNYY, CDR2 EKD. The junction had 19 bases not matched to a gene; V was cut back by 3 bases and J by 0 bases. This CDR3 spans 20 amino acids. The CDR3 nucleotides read TGTGCCTGTGACTCCGAACGGGGATACGCGCAGAGTGGGGACACCGATAAACTCATCTTT. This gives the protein CACDSERGYAQSGDTDKLIF.

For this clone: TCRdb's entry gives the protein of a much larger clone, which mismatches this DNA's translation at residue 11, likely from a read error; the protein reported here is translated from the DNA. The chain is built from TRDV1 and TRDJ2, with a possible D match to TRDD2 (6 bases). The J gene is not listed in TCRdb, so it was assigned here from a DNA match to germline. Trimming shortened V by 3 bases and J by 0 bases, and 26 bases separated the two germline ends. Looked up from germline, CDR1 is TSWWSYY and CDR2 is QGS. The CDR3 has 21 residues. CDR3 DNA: TGTGCTCTTGGGGAGCTACCCCTTCCCCCCCGGGGGTTTACTTTGACAGCACAACTCTTCTTT. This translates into CALGELPLPPRGFTLTAQLFF.

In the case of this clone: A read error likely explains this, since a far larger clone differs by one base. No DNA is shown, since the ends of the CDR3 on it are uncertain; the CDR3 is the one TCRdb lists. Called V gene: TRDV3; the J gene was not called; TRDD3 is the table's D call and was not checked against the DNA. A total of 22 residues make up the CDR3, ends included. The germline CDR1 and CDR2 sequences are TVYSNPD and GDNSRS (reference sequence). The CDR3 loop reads CAFLYSSVLGDTWALGTDKLIF.

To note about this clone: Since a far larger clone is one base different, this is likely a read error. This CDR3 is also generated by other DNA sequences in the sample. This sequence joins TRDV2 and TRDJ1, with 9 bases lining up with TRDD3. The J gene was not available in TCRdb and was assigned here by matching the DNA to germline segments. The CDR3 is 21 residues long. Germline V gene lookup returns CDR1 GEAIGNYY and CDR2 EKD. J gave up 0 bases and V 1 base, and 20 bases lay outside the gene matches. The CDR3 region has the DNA TGTGCCTGTGACACTCTTGTTCCTACTATAGTACTGGGGGACCACACCGATAAACTCATCTTT. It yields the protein CACDTLVPTIVLGDHTDKLIF.

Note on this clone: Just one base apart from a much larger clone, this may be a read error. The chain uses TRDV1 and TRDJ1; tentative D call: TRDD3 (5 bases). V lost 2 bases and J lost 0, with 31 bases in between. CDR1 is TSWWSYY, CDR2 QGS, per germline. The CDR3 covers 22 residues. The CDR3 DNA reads TGTGCTCTTGGGGAAGCTGGGTGTCCAATAATCTGGTGGATAGGTTACACCGATAAACTCATCTTT. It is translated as CALGEAGCPIIWWIGYTDKLIF.

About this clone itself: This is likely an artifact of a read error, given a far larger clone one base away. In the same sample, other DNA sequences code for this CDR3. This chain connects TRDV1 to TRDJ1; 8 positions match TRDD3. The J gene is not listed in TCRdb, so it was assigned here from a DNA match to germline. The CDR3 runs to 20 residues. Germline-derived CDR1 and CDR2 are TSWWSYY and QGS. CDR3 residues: CALGEIVLRYWGGYTDKLIF. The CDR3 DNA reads TGTGCCCTTGGGGAAATCGTCCTACGCTACTGGGGGGGGTACACCGATAAACTCATCTTT.

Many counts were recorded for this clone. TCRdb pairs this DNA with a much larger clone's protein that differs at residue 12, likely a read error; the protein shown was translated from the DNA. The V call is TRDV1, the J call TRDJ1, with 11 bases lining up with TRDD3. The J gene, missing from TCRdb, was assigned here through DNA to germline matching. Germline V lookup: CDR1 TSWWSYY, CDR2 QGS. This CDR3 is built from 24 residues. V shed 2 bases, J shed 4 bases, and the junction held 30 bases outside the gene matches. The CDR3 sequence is CALGETAVRNDPIVLGDNHDKLIF. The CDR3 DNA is TGTGCTCTTGGGGAAACTGCGGTTCGGAATGACCCAATCGTACTGGGGGATAATCACGATAAACTCATCTTT.

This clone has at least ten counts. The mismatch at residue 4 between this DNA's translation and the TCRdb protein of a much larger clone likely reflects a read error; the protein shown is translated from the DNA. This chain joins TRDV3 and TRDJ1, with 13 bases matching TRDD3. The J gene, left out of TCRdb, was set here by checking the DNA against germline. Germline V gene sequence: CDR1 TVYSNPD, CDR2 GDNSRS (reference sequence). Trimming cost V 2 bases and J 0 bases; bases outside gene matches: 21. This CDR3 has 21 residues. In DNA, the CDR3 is TGTGCCTTTCCCGTCCTCTTTTACTGGGGGATACGCGAGTCTTACACCGATAAACTCATCTTT. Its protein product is CAFPVLFYWGIRESYTDKLIF.

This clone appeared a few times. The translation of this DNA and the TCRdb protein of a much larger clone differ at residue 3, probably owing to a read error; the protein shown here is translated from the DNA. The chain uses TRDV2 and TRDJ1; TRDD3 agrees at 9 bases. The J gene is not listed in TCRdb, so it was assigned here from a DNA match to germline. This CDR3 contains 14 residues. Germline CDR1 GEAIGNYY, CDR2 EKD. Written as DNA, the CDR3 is TGTGCCCGTGACACCATGGGGGATAAGCATAAACTCATCTTT. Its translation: CARDTMGDKHKLIF.

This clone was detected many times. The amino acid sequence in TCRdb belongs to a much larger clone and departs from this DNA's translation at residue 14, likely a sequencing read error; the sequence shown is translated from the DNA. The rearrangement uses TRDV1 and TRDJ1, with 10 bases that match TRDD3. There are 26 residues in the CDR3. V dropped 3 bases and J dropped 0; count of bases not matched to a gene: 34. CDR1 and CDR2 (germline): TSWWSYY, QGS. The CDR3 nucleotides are TGTGCTCTTGGGGATCCCCCCATTTGGATTCCTATCCAATCGTACTGGGGGATCGAACACACCGATAAACTCATCTTT. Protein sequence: CALGDPPIWIPIQSYWGIEHTDKLIF.

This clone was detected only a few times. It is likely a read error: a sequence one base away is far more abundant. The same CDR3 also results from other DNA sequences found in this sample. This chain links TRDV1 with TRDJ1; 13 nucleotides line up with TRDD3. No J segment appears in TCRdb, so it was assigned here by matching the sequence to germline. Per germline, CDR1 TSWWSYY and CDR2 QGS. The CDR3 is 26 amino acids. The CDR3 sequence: CALGAGFQVYYEFYWGIRGGTDKLIF. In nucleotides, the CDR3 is TGTGCTCTTGGGGCAGGGTTTCAGGTCTACTACGAATTTTACTGGGGGATACGCGGGGGCACCGACAAACTCATCTTT.

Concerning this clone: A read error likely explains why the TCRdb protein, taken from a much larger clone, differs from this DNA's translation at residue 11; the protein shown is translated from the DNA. The CDR3 spells CALGELRAPPDSGGYELIF. Here the CDR3 DNA reads TGTGCTCTTGGGGAACTTAGGGCCCCTCCAGATTCTGGGGGATACGAACTCATCTTT. The chain links TRDV1 to TRDJ1, with 12 nucleotides matching TRDD3. In the absence of a J gene in TCRdb, the DNA was matched to germline to assign it here. The CDR3 covers 19 residues. V shed 0 bases and J 9 bases; nucleotides not matched to a gene: 17. Germline V gene data show CDR1 as TSWWSYY and CDR2 as QGS.

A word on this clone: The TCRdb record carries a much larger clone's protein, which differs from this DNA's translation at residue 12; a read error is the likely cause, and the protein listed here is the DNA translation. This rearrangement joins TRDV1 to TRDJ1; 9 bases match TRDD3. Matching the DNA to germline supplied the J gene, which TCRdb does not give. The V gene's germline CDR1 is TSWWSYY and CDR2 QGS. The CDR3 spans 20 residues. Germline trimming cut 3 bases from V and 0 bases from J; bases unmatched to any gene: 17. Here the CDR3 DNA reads TGTGCTCTTGGGGATCAAAGTCGATACTGGGGGACTCCGTACACCGATAAACTCATCTTT. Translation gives CALGDQSRYWGTPYTDKLIF.

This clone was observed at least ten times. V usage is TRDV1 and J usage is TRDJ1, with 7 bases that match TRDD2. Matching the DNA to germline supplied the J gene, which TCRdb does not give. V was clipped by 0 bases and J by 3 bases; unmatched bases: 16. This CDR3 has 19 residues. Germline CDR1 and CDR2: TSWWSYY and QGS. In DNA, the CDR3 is TGTGCTCTTGGGGAACTTGGGTCCTTCCTCCCAATACAGTCCGATAAACTCATCTTT. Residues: CALGELGSFLPIQSDKLIF.

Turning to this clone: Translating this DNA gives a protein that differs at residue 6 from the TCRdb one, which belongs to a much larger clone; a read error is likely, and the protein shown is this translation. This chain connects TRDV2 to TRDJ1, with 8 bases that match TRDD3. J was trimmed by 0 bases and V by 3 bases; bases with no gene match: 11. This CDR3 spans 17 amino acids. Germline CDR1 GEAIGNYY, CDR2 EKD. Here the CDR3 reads CACDPALGVPYTDKLIF. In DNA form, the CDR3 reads TGTGCCTGTGACCCCGCACTGGGGGTCCCGTACACCGATAAACTCATCTTT.

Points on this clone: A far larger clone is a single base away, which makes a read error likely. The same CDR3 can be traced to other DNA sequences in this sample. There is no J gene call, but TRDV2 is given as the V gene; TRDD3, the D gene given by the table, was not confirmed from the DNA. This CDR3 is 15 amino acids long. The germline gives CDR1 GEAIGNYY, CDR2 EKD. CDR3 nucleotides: TGTGCCTGTGACACCAAGGGGTTAAACACCGATAAACTTATCTTT. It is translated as CACDTKGLNTDKLIF.

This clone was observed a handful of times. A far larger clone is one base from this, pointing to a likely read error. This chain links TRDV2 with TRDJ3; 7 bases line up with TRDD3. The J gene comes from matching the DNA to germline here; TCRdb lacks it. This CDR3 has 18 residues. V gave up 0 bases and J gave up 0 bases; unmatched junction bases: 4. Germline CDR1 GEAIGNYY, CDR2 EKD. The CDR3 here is CACDTVGDTSWDTRQMFF. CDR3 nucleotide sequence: TGTGCCTGTGACACCGTGGGGGACACCTCCTGGGACACCCGACAGATGTTTTTC.

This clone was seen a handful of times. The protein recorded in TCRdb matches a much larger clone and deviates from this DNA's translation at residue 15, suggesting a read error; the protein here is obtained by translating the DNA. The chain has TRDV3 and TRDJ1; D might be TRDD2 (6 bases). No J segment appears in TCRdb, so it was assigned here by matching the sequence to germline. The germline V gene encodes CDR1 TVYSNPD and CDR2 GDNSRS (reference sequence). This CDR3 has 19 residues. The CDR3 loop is CAFADLPTSYYPYTGKLIF. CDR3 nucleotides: TGTGCCTTCGCAGACCTTCCCACCTCGTACTACCCTTACACCGGTAAACTCATCTTT.